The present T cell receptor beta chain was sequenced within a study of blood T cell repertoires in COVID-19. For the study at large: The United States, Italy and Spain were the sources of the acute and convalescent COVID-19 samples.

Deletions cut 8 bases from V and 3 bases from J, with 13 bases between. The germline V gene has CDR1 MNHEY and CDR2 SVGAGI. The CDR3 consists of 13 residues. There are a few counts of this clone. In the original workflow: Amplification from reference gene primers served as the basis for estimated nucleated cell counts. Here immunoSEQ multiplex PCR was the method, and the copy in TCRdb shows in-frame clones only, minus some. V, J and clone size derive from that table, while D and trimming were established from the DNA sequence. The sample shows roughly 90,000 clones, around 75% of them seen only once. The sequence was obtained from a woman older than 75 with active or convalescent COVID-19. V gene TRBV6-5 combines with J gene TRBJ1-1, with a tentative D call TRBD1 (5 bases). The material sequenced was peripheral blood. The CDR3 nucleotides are TGTGCCAGCTCAGGGTTTCAGGACACTGAAGCTTTCTTT. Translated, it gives CASSGFQDTEAFF.